The entry below gives a single TCR beta chain sequence along with its context. These data are taken from a study of T cell repertoires in cytomegalovirus infection. Via MiXCR, TCRdb re-called the reads, giving one row per CDR3 protein. The sample includes about 680,000 distinct CDR3 sequences, less than 25% of them seen just once. The CDR3 loop spans 15 amino acids. Germline V gene lookup returns CDR1 LGHNA and CDR2 YNFKEQ. Trimming shortened V by 6 bases and J by 7 bases, and 19 bases separated the two germline ends. The chain uses TRBV4-2 and TRBJ1-5, with D unclear. This TCR was recovered from a human donor in good health (CMV status not recorded). Some clones in this sample may be carry-over from other donors' samples. Sequencing was done on a sample of CD8+ T cells from PBMCs. The CDR3 coding sequence is TGTGCCAGCAGTCCAAGTGTTCTTTCGTCCCAGCCCCAGCATTTT. Translating gives CASSPSVLSSQPQHF.